This T cell receptor beta chain came from a study of T cell responses to AZD1222 COVID-19 vaccine. Findings and caveats of the study: The donor group comprised mostly white British people and more females; the analysis possibly underestimated clonal diversity. Across the whole spike, CD4 TCRs peaked at regions 160-218 and 743-854. Baseline seropositives among AZD1222 recipients totaled only six or seven.

This table comes from immunoSEQ multiplex PCR, and its TCRdb copy is limited to in-frame clones, with some not included. Of some 100,000 clones listed, roughly 91% are singletons. Pooling covered second doses at about 4 or about 12 weeks. As regards this clone: The antigen remains unidentified.

Sample: peripheral blood, taken 28 days after the second AZD1222 dose. The clonotype comes from an adult who received the AZD1222 COVID-19 vaccine.

CDR3 coding DNA: TGTGCCAGCTCCCGCTCCTACGAGCAGTACTTC. Its protein is CASSRSYEQYF. The chain carries TRBV6-5 and TRBJ2-7; no clear D. This CDR3 has 11 residues. CDR1 is MNHEY and CDR2 is SVGAGI in the germline V gene. Trimming took off 8 bases at V and 0 bases at J, with 5 bases between the two ends.